A selection of T cell receptor beta chains follows, all from one sample in a study of cytomegalovirus exposure and HLA in healthy donors. The table came from immunoSEQ multiplex PCR; TCRdb's copy has only in-frame clones and leaves some out. The sample's table shows some 110,000 clones. The sequenced material came from PBMCs. The receptors were sampled from a man aged 35-49 years in good health and CMV-seronegative. The CDR3 runs from the conserved cysteine through the conserved F or W. The order of the fields is CDR3 length, J gene, V gene, D gene, CDR3 DNA, CDR3 protein. The D gene is left open where the match is weak.

cdr3_length: 18; j_call: TRBJ2-7; v_call: TRBV7-9; d_call: TRBD2; cdr3_nt: TGTGCCAGCAGCTTAGTATCCCTAGCGGGGGCCACCTCCTACGAGCAGTACTTC; cdr3_aa: CASSLVSLAGATSYEQYF
cdr3_length: 14; j_call: TRBJ1-4; v_call: TRBV27; d_call: TRBD1; cdr3_nt: TGTGCCAGCAGGCGGACAGGGGGTAATGAAAAACTGTTTTTT; cdr3_aa: CASRRTGGNEKLFF
cdr3_length: 13; j_call: TRBJ2-7; v_call: TRBV5-6; d_call: .; cdr3_nt: TGTGCCAGCGAGCCCCTCGGGTCCTACGAGCAGTACTTC; cdr3_aa: CASEPLGSYEQYF
cdr3_length: 14; j_call: TRBJ1-4; v_call: TRBV29-1; d_call: TRBD1; cdr3_nt: TGCAGCGTTACGACAGGGGCGATTAATGAAAAACTGTTTTTT; cdr3_aa: CSVTTGAINEKLFF
cdr3_length: 13; j_call: TRBJ2-5; v_call: TRBV10-3; d_call: .; cdr3_nt: TGTGCCATCAACATAGCATCCGGGGAGACCCAGTACTTC; cdr3_aa: CAINIASGETQYF
cdr3_length: 12; j_call: TRBJ2-1; v_call: TRBV5-1; d_call: .; cdr3_nt: TGCGCCAGCAGCTGGCAGGGCAATGAGCAGTTCTTC; cdr3_aa: CASSWQGNEQFF
cdr3_length: 15; j_call: TRBJ1-6; v_call: TRBV5-4; d_call: .; cdr3_nt: TGTGCCAGCAGCTTGTCCGCAAGGAGTGGTTCACCCCTCCACTTT; cdr3_aa: CASSLSARSGSPLHF
cdr3_length: 15; j_call: TRBJ1-2; v_call: TRBV5-3; d_call: .; cdr3_nt: TGTGCCAGAAGCCGCGGGGGCGGTGCTAACTATGGCTACACCTTC; cdr3_aa: CARSRGGGANYGYTF
cdr3_length: 14; j_call: TRBJ2-7; v_call: TRBV5-1; d_call: TRBD1; cdr3_nt: TGCGCCAGCAGCTTGCTGGACAGGACCTACGAGCAGTACTTC; cdr3_aa: CASSLLDRTYEQYF
cdr3_length: 15; j_call: TRBJ1-6; v_call: TRBV9; d_call: .; cdr3_nt: TGTGCCAGCAGCGCAGGGGCTGGCTATAATTCACCCCTCCACTTT; cdr3_aa: CASSAGAGYNSPLHF
cdr3_length: 14; j_call: TRBJ1-6; v_call: TRBV6-5; d_call: .; cdr3_nt: TGTGCCAGCAGCATAGGGGCGTATAATTCACCCCTCCACTTT; cdr3_aa: CASSIGAYNSPLHF
cdr3_length: 15; j_call: TRBJ1-5; v_call: TRBV27; d_call: TRBD1; cdr3_nt: TGTGCCAGCAGTTTCGGACAGGGCCCCCATCAGCCCCAGCATTTT; cdr3_aa: CASSFGQGPHQPQHF
cdr3_length: 15; j_call: TRBJ1-1; v_call: TRBV2; d_call: TRBD1; cdr3_nt: TGTGCCAGCAGTTTGGGACAGGGTGAGGGCACTGAAGCTTTCTTT; cdr3_aa: CASSLGQGEGTEAFF
cdr3_length: 16; j_call: TRBJ2-1; v_call: TRBV7-6; d_call: TRBD2; cdr3_nt: TGTGCCAGCAGCTCCCGGGGCGGGAGAATAGAAAATGAGCAGTTCTTC; cdr3_aa: CASSSRGGRIENEQFF
cdr3_length: 15; j_call: TRBJ2-7; v_call: TRBV15; d_call: .; cdr3_nt: TGTGCCACCAGCAGAGAACGGAGGAGCTCCTACGAGCAGTACTTC; cdr3_aa: CATSRERRSSYEQYF
cdr3_length: 14; j_call: TRBJ2-1; v_call: TRBV4-1; d_call: .; cdr3_nt: TGCGCCAGCAGCCTGGGGCCTGGGTACAATGAGCAGTTCTTC; cdr3_aa: CASSLGPGYNEQFF
cdr3_length: 13; j_call: TRBJ2-7; v_call: TRBV2; d_call: .; cdr3_nt: TGTGCCAGCATGCAGGGATCACCCTACGAGCAGTACTTC; cdr3_aa: CASMQGSPYEQYF
cdr3_length: 14; j_call: TRBJ2-1; v_call: TRBV6-5; d_call: .; cdr3_nt: TGTGCCAGCAGTCCCAGGGGCCAAATGTATGAGCAGTTCTTC; cdr3_aa: CASSPRGQMYEQFF
cdr3_length: 12; j_call: TRBJ2-7; v_call: TRBV7-9; d_call: .; cdr3_nt: TGTGCCAGCAGCCCATCCTCCTACGAGCAGTACTTC; cdr3_aa: CASSPSSYEQYF
cdr3_length: 15; j_call: TRBJ2-2; v_call: TRBV6-5; d_call: TRBD1; cdr3_nt: TGTGCCAGCAGACCGACCGGGACAGGGCACGGGGAGCTGTTTTTT; cdr3_aa: CASRPTGTGHGELFF